The 32 T cell receptor beta chains presented below share a single source sample, sequenced in a study of cytomegalovirus exposure and HLA in healthy donors. In the PCR, 60 Vbeta and 13 Jbeta primers were used. TCRdb's copy holds only in-frame clones and misses some; the assay was immunoSEQ multiplex PCR. The sample lists roughly 180,000 clones; 76% were seen once. Sequenced material: PBMCs. These receptors all stem from a female donor in good health and CMV-seronegative.

This chain links TRBV7-8 with TRBJ2-2; D may be TRBD1 (6 bases). Germline V gene sequence: CDR1 SGHVS, CDR2 FQNEAQ. With 3 bases removed from V and 1 base from J, the gap between germline ends came to 9 bases. The CDR3 is 15 amino acids. The CDR3 reads CASSFRGRNTGELFF. CDR3 sequence (DNA): TGTGCCAGCAGCTTCAGGGGCCGGAACACCGGGGAGCTGTTTTTT.

The genes are TRBV28 and TRBJ2-3; tentatively, D is TRBD1 (5 bases). The CDR3 has 15 residues. V was cut by 5 bases and J by 1 base, with 13 bases left in between. CDR1 MDHEN and CDR2 SYDVKM come from the germline V gene. Here the CDR3 reads CASSKQVGRTDTQYF. In DNA, the CDR3 is TGTGCCAGCAGTAAACAGGTGGGCCGCACAGATACGCAGTATTTT.

As for this clone: Mismatch with germline at one junction end may stem from a read error. The genes are TRBV15 and TRBJ1-3, with TRBD1 as a possible D gene (6 bases). Germline loops: CDR1 LNHNV, CDR2 YYDKDF (reference sequence). This CDR3 is built from 17 residues. CDR3 residues: CATSRSKTGLSGNTIYF. In nucleotides, the CDR3 is TGTGCCACCAGCAGATCTAAAACAGGGCTCTCTGGAAACACTATATATTTT.

V usage is TRBV28 and J usage is TRBJ2-3, with D tentatively TRBD2 (6 bases). V was pared by 6 bases and J by 5 bases, with 6 bases between. The CDR3 runs to 11 residues. Per germline, CDR1 MDHEN and CDR2 SYDVKM. CDR3 sequence: CASRGGDTQYF. The DNA for the CDR3 is TGTGCCAGCAGGGGAGGAGATACGCAGTATTTT.

The chain uses TRBV19 and TRBJ1-1; the match to TRBD1 covers 7 bases. Germline values: CDR1 LNHDA, CDR2 SQIVND (reference sequence). With 4 bases clipped from V and 10 bases from J, the junction kept 9 bases outside the gene matches. The CDR3 consists of 13 residues. CDR3 nucleotide sequence: TGTGCCAGTAGTAATACTAAAGGGACAGCAGCTTTCTTT. This encodes CASSNTKGTAAFF.

This clone was recorded only once. The chain carries TRBV15 and TRBJ2-2; 9 nucleotides line up with TRBD1. V gave up 4 bases and J gave up 8 bases; unmatched junction bases: 8. The CDR3 is 15 amino acids. Germline CDR1 and CDR2: LNHNV and YYDKDF (reference sequence). DNA of the CDR3: TGTGCCACCAGCACTAACAGGGGGCGGTCGGGGGAGCTGTTTTTT. Translated: CATSTNRGRSGELFF.

DNA of the CDR3: TGTGCCAGCAGCTTAGCTGGGGGCCTTAACTATGGCTACACCTTC. This sequence encodes CASSLAGGLNYGYTF. This chain joins TRBV7-6 and TRBJ1-2; D is perhaps TRBD1 (6 bases). V was cut by 0 bases and J by 1 base, with 9 bases left in between. This CDR3 has 15 residues. CDR1 is SGHVS and CDR2 is FNYEAQ in the germline V gene.

This clone was picked up a small number of times. The CDR3 coding sequence is TGCGCCACCGCGTCGAGGACAGATTCCTACGAGCAGTACTTC. Its translation: CATASRTDSYEQYF. The chain uses TRBV10-2 and TRBJ2-7; possible D gene TRBD1, 6 bases. The CDR3 spans 14 residues. Germline CDR1 is WSHSY and CDR2 is SAAADI. The V end was cut by 10 bases, the J end by 1 base, with 17 bases between.

The chain links TRBV18 to TRBJ1-1; D not resolved. The CDR3 extends over 12 amino acids. Trimming left V 3 bases short and J 6 bases short, with 8 bases between. Germline-derived CDR1 and CDR2 are KGHSH and LQKENI. The CDR3 DNA follows: TGTGCCAGCTCACCCCGCCAGGCTGAAGCTTTCTTT. Its translation is CASSPRQAEAFF.

This chain connects TRBV7-9 to TRBJ2-5, with 8 bases that match TRBD2. The J call may be wrong; the DNA end is better matched by TRBJ2-7. The CDR3 sequence is 18 residues long. From germline, CDR1 is SEHNR and CDR2 FQNEAQ (reference sequence). This CDR3 is CASSLGGRSWEVHYEQYF. The CDR3 DNA reads TGTGCCAGCAGCCTTGGCGGGAGGTCGTGGGAGGTCCACTACGAGCAGTACTTC.

This clone has a handful of counts. V is TRBV5-6 and J is TRBJ1-1; possibly TRBD1 for D (5 bases). The CDR3 totals 16 residues. Germline V gene lookup returns CDR1 SGHDT and CDR2 YYEEEE. V lost 5 bases, J lost 2 bases, and 19 bases lay in between. CDR3 DNA: TGTGCCAGCAGTTGGGAGGAGGGGACGGTAAACACTGAAGCTTTCTTT. Residues: CASSWEEGTVNTEAFF.

The rearrangement joins TRBV27 to TRBJ2-7; 10 positions agree with TRBD1. In germline, CDR1 is MNHEY, CDR2 SMNVEV (reference sequence). The CDR3 has 14 residues. J was trimmed by 3 bases and V by 4 bases; bases with no gene match: 3. Here the CDR3 reads CASSSRDRGYEQYF. The CDR3 DNA sequence: TGTGCCAGCAGTTCAAGGGACAGGGGCTACGAGCAGTACTTC.

This clone was seen a few times. J is TRBJ2-1 and V is TRBV19, with D perhaps matching TRBD1 (5 bases). Deletions cut 6 bases from V and 6 bases from J, with 12 bases between. Per the germline V gene, CDR1 is LNHDA and CDR2 is SQIVND (reference sequence). This CDR3 comprises 13 residues. Here the CDR3 DNA reads TGTGCCAGTAGGCCAGGGTCTTCCAATGAGCAGTTCTTC. Translated: CASRPGSSNEQFF.

This clone was seen a few times. Additional DNA sequences in this sample encode the identical CDR3. The chain is built from TRBV12-5 and TRBJ1-2; 7 nucleotides match TRBD1. CDR1 is LGHNT and CDR2 is FRNRAP in the germline V gene. The CDR3 has 13 residues. J gave up 6 bases and V 2 bases, and 3 bases lay outside the gene matches. The CDR3 reads CASGLLTGNGYTF. The CDR3 bases are TGTGCTAGTGGTTTGCTGACAGGGAATGGCTACACCTTC.

A few counts support this clone. The rearrangement uses TRBV10-3 and TRBJ2-7; 8 nucleotides align to TRBD1. From germline, CDR1 is ENHRY and CDR2 SYGVKD. The V gene end was trimmed by 6 bases and the J gene end by 0 bases; junction bases not matched to a gene: 4. The length of the CDR3 is 14 residues. CDR3 region: CAIRGDRSSYEQYF. DNA for the CDR3: TGTGCCATCAGGGGGGACAGGAGCTCCTACGAGCAGTACTTC.

This chain connects TRBV11-3 to TRBJ1-1, with D possibly TRBD1 on 5 matching bases. V lost 5 bases and J lost 1, with 8 bases in between. The length of the CDR3 is 13 residues. Germline loops: CDR1 SGHNT, CDR2 YENEEA. CDR3 amino acids: CASSIGQNTEAFF. CDR3 nucleotides: TGTGCCAGCAGCATCGGACAGAACACTGAAGCTTTCTTT.

This chain connects TRBV5-6 to TRBJ2-4, with D unclear. The CDR3 totals 11 residues. Germline CDR1 is SGHDT and CDR2 is YYEEEE. V was clipped by 0 bases and J by 11 bases, with 6 bases between them. CDR3 sequence (DNA): TGTGCCAGCAGCTTGGAAGGAGTTCAGTACTTC. Protein: CASSLEGVQYF.

The CDR3 loop is CASSLQGLAKYNEQFF. CDR3 sequence (DNA): TGTGCCAGCAGCTTACAGGGACTAGCGAAGTACAATGAGCAGTTCTTC. The chain recombines TRBV11-2 with TRBJ2-1, with TRBD2 matching over 10 bases. The trim removed 2 bases at V and 4 bases at J, leaving 5 bases unmatched. CDR3 length: 16 residues. The germline V gene has CDR1 SGHAT and CDR2 FQNNGV. Looking up the rest from reference TRBV11-2 and TRBJ2-1 gives the full variable domain: EAGVAQSPRYKIIEKRQSVAFWCNPISGHATLYWYQQILGQGPKLLIQFQNNGVVDDSQLPKDRFSAERLKGVDSTLKIQPAKLEDSAVYLCASSLQGLAKYNEQFFGPGTRLTVL.

This rearrangement joins TRBV5-1 to TRBJ2-5; 9 bases align to TRBD1. This CDR3 has 13 residues. Germline V gene lookup returns CDR1 SGHRS and CDR2 YFSETQ. Germline trimming cut 7 bases from V and 5 bases from J; bases unmatched to any gene: 6. The CDR3 is CASSTGGGETQYF. CDR3 sequence (DNA): TGCGCCAGCTCCACAGGGGGCGGCGAGACCCAGTACTTC.

The V gene is TRBV27, the J gene TRBJ1-5; TRBD1 matches 11 bases. Germline trimming cut 5 bases from V and 2 bases from J; bases unmatched to any gene: 11. The CDR3 contains 18 residues. CDR1 MNHEY and CDR2 SMNVEV come from the germline V gene (reference sequence). The CDR3 DNA is TGTGCCAGCAGTATATTATCCGGGGGACAGGGGGGCAATCAGCCCCAGCATTTT. This codes for CASSILSGGQGGNQPQHF.

The chain combines TRBV6-1 with TRBJ2-7; TRBD1 matches at 9 bases. This CDR3 has 15 amino acids. The germline V gene has CDR1 MNHNS and CDR2 SASEGT. With V trimmed by 6 bases and J by 5 bases, 11 bases remained unmatched. The chain's CDR3 is CASRLVGQGSHEQYF. In nucleotides, the CDR3 is TGTGCCAGCAGGCTAGTGGGACAGGGTTCCCACGAGCAGTACTTC.

The V gene is TRBV5-6, the J gene TRBJ1-5, with D possibly TRBD1 on 6 matching bases. The ends were cut back, 2 bases at V and 9 bases at J, with 9 bases in the middle. CDR1 is SGHDT, CDR2 YYEEEE, per germline. There are 12 residues in the CDR3. The CDR3 DNA reads TGTGCCAGCAGCTTTGGGGGCGGGCCCCAGCATTTT. Translation gives CASSFGGGPQHF. Complete variable domain (other parts from reference TRBV5-6 and TRBJ1-5): DAGVTQSPTHLIKTRGQQVTLRCSPKSGHDTVSWYQQALGQGPQFIFQYYEEEERQRGNFPDRFSGHQFPNYSSELNVNALLLGDSALYLCASSFGGGPQHFGDGTRLSIL.

The chain recombines TRBV10-1 with TRBJ2-4; tentative D call: TRBD1 (6 bases). V lost 7 bases and J 0 bases, leaving 10 bases between the germline ends. The germline gives CDR1 WNHNN, CDR2 SYGVQD (reference sequence). The CDR3 covers 14 residues. DNA of the CDR3: TGCGCCAGCAAGGGGGACCTAGCCAAAAACATTCAGTACTTC. It codes for CASKGDLAKNIQYF.

The J gene is TRBJ2-1, the V gene TRBV2; 10 bases match TRBD1. The CDR3 length is 13 residues. J was trimmed by 10 bases and V by 7 bases; bases with no gene match: 7. Germline V gene data show CDR1 as SNHLY and CDR2 as FYNNEI. The CDR3 loop reads CASMETGGLEQFF. The CDR3 nucleotides are TGTGCCAGCATGGAGACAGGGGGCTTGGAGCAGTTCTTC.

This clone was picked up a small number of times. V and J are TRBV6-6 and TRBJ1-4, with TRBD1 matching 8 bases. The CDR3 spans 14 residues. The V gene's germline CDR1 is MNHNY and CDR2 SVGAGI (reference sequence). The ends lost 6 bases at V and 11 bases at J; junction bases unmatched: 11. The CDR3 spells CASRNRDRRDKLFF. For the CDR3, the DNA is TGTGCCAGCAGGAACCGGGACAGGCGCGACAAACTGTTTTTT.

The chain has TRBV27 and TRBJ2-2; the match to TRBD2 covers 9 bases. Germline CDR1 and CDR2: MNHEY and SMNVEV (reference sequence). This CDR3 contains 15 residues. The V and J ends lost 3 bases and 6 bases, in that order; junction bases with no gene match: 5. The CDR3 loop is CASSFRRGGAGELFF. The CDR3 DNA sequence: TGTGCCAGCAGTTTCAGGCGGGGGGGTGCCGGGGAGCTGTTTTTT.

The V gene is TRBV28, the J gene TRBJ1-1; the match to TRBD1 covers 8 bases. From germline, CDR1 is MDHEN and CDR2 SYDVKM. V shed 2 bases and J 1 base; nucleotides not matched to a gene: 6. CDR3 length: 16 amino acids. CDR3 sequence: CASSLDRGYRNTEAFF. Here the CDR3 DNA reads TGTGCCAGCAGTTTAGACAGGGGATATCGGAACACTGAAGCTTTCTTT.

The J gene is TRBJ2-3, the V gene TRBV29-1, with 7 bases fitting TRBD2. The trim removed 8 bases at V and 0 bases at J, leaving 5 bases unmatched. The CDR3 runs to 13 residues. The germline V gene encodes CDR1 SQVTM and CDR2 ANQGSEA. As DNA, the CDR3 is TGCAGCTTGGGAGGGGCTAGCACAGATACGCAGTATTTT. Its protein product is CSLGGASTDTQYF.

CDR3 sequence (DNA): TGTGCCAGCTCACCCGGGACACAGAACACTGAAGCTTTCTTT. This sequence encodes CASSPGTQNTEAFF. This chain links TRBV18 with TRBJ1-1, with D perhaps TRBD1 (6 bases). This CDR3 has 14 residues. V lost 3 bases, J lost 1 base, and 9 bases lay in between. Germline CDR1 is KGHSH and CDR2 is LQKENI. Full variable domain (missing parts from reference TRBV18 and TRBJ1-1): NAGVMQNPRHLVRRRGQEARLRCSPMKGHSHVYWYRQLPEEGLKFMVYLQKENIIDESGMPKERFSAEFPKEGPSILRIQQVVRGDSAAYFCASSPGTQNTEAFFGQGTRLTVV.

The chain employs TRBV4-3 and TRBJ2-7; D might be TRBD2 (5 bases). From germline, CDR1 is LGHNA and CDR2 YSLEER. The CDR3 totals 16 residues. V was trimmed by 0 bases and J by 2 bases, leaving 14 bases between them. CDR3 nucleotide sequence: TGCGCCAGCAGCCAAGATCCGAGGGCGTCGGCCTACGAGCAGTACTTC. Translation gives CASSQDPRASAYEQYF.

This chain uses TRBV30 with TRBJ1-2, with D possibly being TRBD1 (5 bases). The V end was cut by 8 bases, the J end by 4 bases, with 17 bases between. This CDR3 is 13 amino acids long. Per the germline V gene, CDR1 is GTSNPN and CDR2 is SVGIG (reference sequence). The CDR3 region has the DNA TGTGCCCTACCCGATCAGGGAGGCTATGGCTACACCTTC. This translates into CALPDQGGYGYTF.

This clone occurred many times. The CDR3 protein is CASIGTGGEEQYF. The CDR3 coding sequence is TGTGCCAGTATCGGGACAGGGGGAGAAGAGCAGTACTTC. The chain carries TRBV19 and TRBJ2-7; 11 nucleotides match TRBD1. Losses at the gene ends were 7 bases for V and 7 bases for J; bases not matched to a gene: 6. This CDR3 is 13 amino acids long. The V gene's germline CDR1 is LNHDA and CDR2 SQIVND (reference sequence).